Presented here are 28 T cell receptor beta chains from one specimen sequenced in a study of blood T cell repertoires in COVID-19. Here immunoSEQ multiplex PCR was the method, and the copy in TCRdb shows in-frame clones only, minus some. In the table there are roughly 100,000 clones, 86% of which are singletons. Specimen: peripheral blood. These receptors were obtained from a man older than 75 with acute or convalescent COVID-19.

The CDR3 bases are TGTGCCAGCAGCTTAGGGTCGCGGGGCTACAATGAGCAGTTCTTC. Its translation is CASSLGSRGYNEQFF. The chain couples TRBV7-8 to TRBJ2-1; weak D call: TRBD2 (6 bases). Germline V lookup: CDR1 SGHVS, CDR2 FQNEAQ. This CDR3 contains 15 residues. Trimming pared 1 base from V and 3 bases from J, leaving 10 bases between.

This clone has a handful of counts. The chain links TRBV7-9 to TRBJ2-1, with 10 positions matching TRBD2. The CDR3 sequence is 12 residues long. Trimming took 4 bases from V and 13 from J; bases not matched to a gene: 4. CDR1 SEHNR and CDR2 FQNEAQ come from the germline V gene (reference sequence). CDR3 nucleotides: TGTGCCAGCAGCTATGTAGCGGGAGGCCAGTTCTTC. Amino acid sequence: CASSYVAGGQFF.

The chain links TRBV29-1 to TRBJ2-1; tentative D call: TRBD2 (5 bases). V was cut by 6 bases and J by 2 bases, with 8 bases left in between. CDR1 is SQVTM and CDR2 is ANQGSEA in the germline V gene. The CDR3 consists of 12 residues. The CDR3 region has the DNA TGCAGCGTGGCCGGGGCCTACAATGAGCAGTTCTTC. It specifies CSVAGAYNEQFF.

The rearrangement joins TRBV30 to TRBJ2-1, with TRBD2 matching 10 bases. Trimming took 0 bases from V and 2 from J; bases not matched to a gene: 4. The CDR3 loop spans 16 amino acids. Germline loops: CDR1 GTSNPN, CDR2 SVGIG (reference sequence). CDR3: CAWSVAGGSPYNEQFF. CDR3 nucleotide sequence: TGTGCCTGGAGTGTAGCGGGGGGGAGCCCCTACAATGAGCAGTTCTTC.

The chain links TRBV7-3 to TRBJ1-1, with D tentatively TRBD1 (5 bases). Trimming stripped 0 bases from V and 5 bases from J, with 7 bases between. CDR1 and CDR2 from the germline V gene are SGHTA and FQGTGA. CDR3 length: 13 residues. The CDR3 region is CASSLTGGTEAFF. CDR3 bases: TGTGCCAGCAGCTTAACCGGGGGGACTGAAGCTTTCTTT.

CDR3 sequence: CSASPGLSRDTQYF. The CDR3 DNA sequence: TGCAGTGCTAGTCCGGGACTCTCTAGAGATACGCAGTATTTT. The chain employs TRBV20-1 and TRBJ2-3, with TRBD2 as a possible D gene (6 bases). The CDR3 is 14 residues long. The germline V gene has CDR1 DFQATT and CDR2 SNEGSKA (reference sequence). Trimming shortened V by 3 bases and J by 5 bases, and 15 bases separated the two germline ends.

This sequence joins TRBV5-6 and TRBJ1-2, with 8 bases fitting TRBD1. Germline assignment: CDR1 SGHDT and CDR2 YYEEEE. Trimming cost V 4 bases and J 6 bases; bases outside gene matches: 14. The CDR3 totals 16 residues. As DNA, the CDR3 is TGTGCCAGCAGCCCCAAAGGCCAGGGGGCAATGAATGGCTACACCTTC. Translating it yields CASSPKGQGAMNGYTF.

This clone was picked up a small number of times. The DNA for the CDR3 is TGTGCCATCAGTGTTGAGGTATCTCAGCCCCAGCATTTT. Protein product: CAISVEVSQPQHF. The chain couples TRBV10-3 to TRBJ1-5; D gene ambiguous. The germline CDR1 and CDR2 sequences are ENHRY and SYGVKD. V was shortened by 4 bases and J by 6 bases, with 10 bases between the two germline ends. The CDR3 runs 13 residues.

The chain combines TRBV7-8 with TRBJ2-2; 8 bases are shared with TRBD1. The CDR3 spans 15 residues. The germline CDR1 and CDR2 sequences are SGHVS and FQNEAQ. V shed 7 bases and J 5 bases; nucleotides not matched to a gene: 9. CDR3 protein: CASTAGQGATGELFF. CDR3 bases: TGTGCCAGCACGGCCGGCCAGGGGGCAACCGGGGAGCTGTTTTTT.

This chain connects TRBV24-1 to TRBJ2-1; D possibly corresponds to TRBD1 (6 bases). There are 14 residues in the CDR3. Deletions cut 4 bases from V and 8 bases from J, with 14 bases between. Germline CDR1 reads KGHDR; CDR2 reads SFDVKD. The CDR3 reads CATSDRGSSDEQFF. CDR3 DNA sequence: TGTGCCACCAGTGACAGGGGCTCGTCGGATGAGCAGTTCTTC.

J is TRBJ2-3 and V is TRBV10-3; possibly TRBD2 for D (6 bases). V shed 6 bases and J shed 5 bases, with 15 bases lying between them. The CDR3 length is 14 residues. Germline lookup yields CDR1 ENHRY and CDR2 SYGVKD. The CDR3 loop is CAISPGQEGDTQYF. The CDR3 nucleotides are TGTGCCATCAGCCCCGGGCAGGAGGGAGATACGCAGTATTTT.

This clone appeared a single time. The chain is built from TRBV28 and TRBJ2-3, with 11 bases lining up with TRBD2. V dropped 3 bases and J dropped 0; count of bases not matched to a gene: 11. The CDR3 runs 19 residues. Germline V lookup: CDR1 MDHEN, CDR2 SYDVKM. The CDR3 loop is CASSFQLAGDVLSTDTQYF. CDR3 nucleotides: TGTGCCAGCAGTTTCCAACTAGCGGGAGACGTACTTAGCACAGATACGCAGTATTTT. The whole variable domain, remainder taken from reference TRBV28 and TRBJ2-3, is DVKVTQSSRYLVKRTGEKVFLECVQDMDHENMFWYRQDPGLGLRLIYFSYDVKMKEKGDIPEGYSVSREKKERFSLILESASTNQTSMYLCASSFQLAGDVLSTDTQYFGPGTRLTVL.

This chain joins TRBV5-1 and TRBJ2-1, with TRBD2 matching over 11 bases. There are 14 residues in the CDR3. Germline loops: CDR1 SGHRS, CDR2 YFSETQ. Trimming removed 4 bases from V and 4 bases from J; junction bases left unmatched: 1. The CDR3 here is CASSRTSGYNEQFF. CDR3 nucleotides: TGCGCCAGCAGCCGGACTAGCGGGTACAATGAGCAGTTCTTC.

This chain connects TRBV29-1 to TRBJ1-6; a weak D match, TRBD1 (5 bases). V was clipped by 5 bases and J by 8 bases, with 22 bases between them. This CDR3 contains 16 residues. Germline CDR1 reads SQVTM; CDR2 reads ANQGSEA. The chain's CDR3 is CSVIQVDPGIDSPLHF. For the CDR3, the DNA is TGCAGCGTTATACAAGTGGACCCAGGGATTGATTCACCCCTCCACTTT. The full variable domain, in which reference TRBV29-1 and TRBJ1-6 provide the parts outside the CDR3, is SAVISQKPSRDICQRGTSLTIQCQVDSQVTMMFWYRQQPGQSLTLIATANQGSEATYESGFVIDKFPISRPNLTFSTLTVSNMSPEDSSIYLCSVIQVDPGIDSPLHFGNGTRLTVT.

The rearrangement links TRBV6-6 to TRBJ1-4; 8 nucleotides match TRBD1. The CDR3 is 14 residues long. The germline V gene encodes CDR1 MNHNY and CDR2 SVGAGI (reference sequence). Unmatched junction bases numbered 5, after V lost 6 bases and J lost 5 bases. CDR3: CASRQTGVNEKLFF. The CDR3, as DNA: TGTGCCAGCAGACAGACAGGGGTGAATGAAAAACTGTTTTTT.

The CDR3 region has the DNA TGTGCCAGCAGTCTAGGACAGCCCACTGAAGCTTTCTTT. Encoded protein: CASSLGQPTEAFF. The chain recombines TRBV28 with TRBJ1-1, with a tentative D call TRBD1 (6 bases). CDR1 is MDHEN, CDR2 SYDVKM, per germline. V was trimmed by 5 bases and J by 4 bases, leaving 11 bases between them. This CDR3 is 13 amino acids long.

The rearrangement uses TRBV18 and TRBJ1-2; no clear D gene. The germline gives CDR1 KGHSH, CDR2 LQKENI. The CDR3 consists of 14 residues. Trimming took off 2 bases at V and 0 bases at J, with 7 bases between the two ends. The CDR3 sequence: CASSPTRSNYGYTF. CDR3 bases: TGTGCCAGCTCACCAACCAGATCTAACTATGGCTACACCTTC.

The chain couples TRBV5-6 to TRBJ2-1, with 11 bases identical to TRBD1. CDR3 length: 14 residues. J was trimmed by 9 bases and V by 4 bases; bases with no gene match: 6. Germline V gene data show CDR1 as SGHDT and CDR2 as YYEEEE. CDR3 nucleotides: TGTGCCAGCAGCGAGGACAGGGGGCTTGGTGAGCAGTTCTTC. Encoded protein: CASSEDRGLGEQFF.

This sequence joins TRBV7-9 and TRBJ2-1; 9 bases are shared with TRBD2. CDR1 and CDR2 (germline): SEHNR, FQNEAQ (reference sequence). V gave up 5 bases and J gave up 9 bases; unmatched junction bases: 11. CDR3 length: 15 residues. The CDR3 protein is CASSGAREGLSEQFF. The CDR3 nucleotides read TGTGCCAGCAGCGGGGCGCGGGAGGGCCTCTCTGAGCAGTTCTTC.

The V and J genes are TRBV6-6 and TRBJ1-3; D is ambiguous. This CDR3 is 16 amino acids long. The germline CDR1 and CDR2 sequences are MNHNY and SVGAGI (reference sequence). V gave up 2 bases and J gave up 0 bases, with 11 bases separating them. The CDR3, as DNA: TGTGCCAGCAGTTACGGGGTCGGGAACTCTGGAAACACCATATATTTT. It yields the protein CASSYGVGNSGNTIYF.

This clone has only one observation. The V call is TRBV18, the J call TRBJ2-3; D is unclear. V was clipped by 2 bases and J by 0 bases, with 9 bases between them. CDR1 is KGHSH and CDR2 is LQKENI in the germline V gene. This CDR3 comprises 15 residues. The CDR3: CASSPTGLSTDTQYF. In nucleotides, the CDR3 is TGTGCCAGCTCACCAACGGGTCTTAGCACAGATACGCAGTATTTT.

V gene TRBV5-4 combines with J gene TRBJ2-7; 8 nucleotides agree with TRBD1. Germline CDR1 and CDR2: SGHNT and YYREEE (reference sequence). The CDR3 is 13 residues long. Germline trimming cut 2 bases from V and 7 bases from J; bases unmatched to any gene: 5. The CDR3 loop reads CASSFQGAIEQYF. The DNA for the CDR3 is TGTGCCAGCAGCTTCCAGGGGGCGATTGAGCAGTACTTC.

The chain recombines TRBV19 with TRBJ2-6; 7 bases line up with TRBD2. V lost 5 bases to trimming and J lost 0 bases; unmatched junction nucleotides: 4. The length of the CDR3 is 16 residues. Germline assignment: CDR1 LNHDA and CDR2 SQIVND (reference sequence). The CDR3 bases are TGTGCCAGTAGTGCCGGGGGGATCTCTGGGGCCAACGTCCTGACTTTC. It translates to CASSAGGISGANVLTF.

The chain combines TRBV9 with TRBJ2-3; weak D call: TRBD2 (6 bases). The CDR3 loop spans 13 amino acids. The V end was cut by 6 bases, the J end by 6 bases, with 14 bases between. The germline V gene encodes CDR1 SGDLS and CDR2 YYNGEE. Written as DNA, the CDR3 is TGTGCCAGCACCACCGGAGGGGTGGATACGCAGTATTTT. This codes for CASTTGGVDTQYF.

This clone was detected once. This sequence joins TRBV7-2 and TRBJ1-1; the match to TRBD1 covers 7 bases. The CDR3 is 15 residues long. In germline, CDR1 is SGHTA, CDR2 FQGNSA. The ends lost 0 bases at V and 6 bases at J; junction bases unmatched: 7. CDR3 bases: TGTGCCAGCAGCTTAGCCTCGACAGGGAGGCCTGAAGCTTTCTTT. Translating gives CASSLASTGRPEAFF.

J is TRBJ2-1 and V is TRBV6-6; 7 bases agree with TRBD2. Germline CDR1 reads MNHNY; CDR2 reads SVGAGI (reference sequence). V shed 8 bases, J shed 5 bases, and the junction held 9 bases outside the gene matches. This CDR3 spans 14 amino acids. For the CDR3, the DNA is TGTGCCAGCGGCCGGACTAGTTATGACAATGAGCAGTTCTTC. This encodes CASGRTSYDNEQFF.

This sequence joins TRBV6-5 and TRBJ2-5, with unresolved D. Germline values: CDR1 MNHEY, CDR2 SVGAGI. Trimming cost V 7 bases and J 5 bases, with 11 bases left between them. This CDR3 contains 12 residues. This chain's CDR3 is CASTAIGETQYF. DNA for the CDR3: TGTGCCAGCACCGCGATCGGGGAGACCCAGTACTTC.

This rearrangement joins TRBV30 to TRBJ1-5; D perhaps matches TRBD1 (5 bases). Germline V gives CDR1 GTSNPN, CDR2 SVGIG (reference sequence). V lost 3 bases, J lost 0 bases, and 9 bases lay in between. This CDR3 spans 14 amino acids. The CDR3 spells CAWRPDSSNQPQHF. The CDR3 DNA reads as TGTGCCTGGAGACCTGACAGTAGCAATCAGCCCCAGCATTTT.